There are many counts of the clone carrying this TCR beta chain. The antigen remains unidentified. Germline is not matched at one junction end, which may reflect a read error. The entry originates in a study of T cells in Graves' hyperthyroidism and ophthalmopathy. There were TCR beta CDR3 regions amplified from RNA transcripts. Initially, a first-round RT-PCR of the TCR CDR3 employed the HTBI primer set. One entry per CDR3 protein, called by TCRdb with MiXCR from the multiplex PCR reads. The sample lists fewer than 600,000 distinct CDR3 sequences; roughly 15% were seen once. General study findings and limits: In simple terms, a model built on 13 V-J features told ophthalmopathy apart from stable hyperthyroidism.

Stable Graves' hyperthyroidism meant no ophthalmopathy progression within 18 months. Together with thyroid ultrasound, orbital computed tomography, serum thyroxine and TRAb, clinical symptoms were used for diagnoses. Germline V gene sequence: CDR1 MGHDK, CDR2 SYGVNS. The CDR3 is made up of 20 amino acids. This receptor was taken from a woman aged 40 to 49 with Graves' hyperthyroidism. The V and J genes are TRBV25-1 and TRBJ2-7, with 13 bases matching TRBD2. Sequenced: blood. The DNA of the CDR3 is TGTGCCAGCAGCGAATATCCTAAAGACACCACCGGGACTAGCGGGGTCGAGCAGTACTTC. The encoded protein is CASSEYPKDTTGTSGVEQYF.